This T cell receptor (beta chain) emerged from a study of glioma-infiltrating T cells. The study's findings and limits: Tissue-blood divergence was below expectation in non-neoplastic patients, above in gliomas.

Concerning this clonotype itself: Its antigen is unknown.

The CDR3 totals 14 residues. The germline V gene encodes CDR1 ENHRY and CDR2 SYGVKD. V lost 2 bases and J 3 bases, leaving 11 bases between the germline ends. Using RNA template, CDR3s of TCR alpha and beta were amplified with iRepertoire arm-PCR. Tissue mRNA or PBMC total RNA, about 90-400 ng, went into one-step reverse transcription and amplification. TCRdb called the multiplex PCR reads again in MiXCR, with one record for every CDR3 protein. Here the sample spans fewer than 110,000 distinct CDR3 sequences, 29% being singletons. The sequenced sample consisted of glioma tissue, nonneoplastic brain tissue, or PBMCs (not recorded which). V is TRBV10-3 and J is TRBJ2-7, with a weak D call TRBD2 (7 bases). The receptor's source is a human donor with low-grade glioma or glioblastoma, undergoing nonglioma brain surgery, or in good health (not recorded which). The CDR3 spells CAISERGDYYEQYF. CDR3 coding DNA: TGTGCCATCAGTGAGAGGGGGGACTACTACGAGCAGTACTTC.